A selection of T cell receptor beta chains follows, all from one sample in a study of T-cell memory formation after mild COVID-19. From the 5' RACE reads, TCRdb called clonotypes with MiXCR, one entry per CDR3 protein. The data show around 200,000 distinct CDR3 sequences, under 12% seen once. Source material: PBMCs or a T cell subset sorted from them (not recorded which). Receptors were obtained from a man between 18 and 29 years old who had mild COVID-19 (a few samples of this study predate the infection). Cell type and time point are not known. The CDR3 runs from the conserved cysteine through the conserved F or W. D genes are given only for firm matches. The size entry is marked missing in some rows and otherwise reads once, few, many or a size class.

J: TRBJ1-6
D: .
V: TRBV7-9
size: few
DNA: TGTGCCAGCAGCCCCCCCGGGACACCGCTTGCGACCCTCCACTTT
CDR3: CASSPPGTPLATLHF

J: TRBJ2-1
D: .
V: TRBV20-1
size: .
DNA: TGCAGTGCTAGAGATCTTAGGGGGCAGGGGGGTTTAGAGCAGTTCTTC
CDR3: CSARDLRGQGGLEQFF

J: TRBJ2-3
D: TRBD1
V: TRBV30
size: .
DNA: TGTGCCTCACTCGCGAGGACAGGGAGCACAGATACGCAGTATTTT
CDR3: CASLARTGSTDTQYF

J: TRBJ1-2
D: .
V: TRBV5-1
size: few
DNA: TGCGCCAGCAGCCGGGGAGACCGCGACAGAGCCGGTGGCTACACCTTC
CDR3: CASSRGDRDRAGGYTF

J: TRBJ2-1
D: TRBD1
V: TRBV6-5
size: .
DNA: TGTGCCAGCCGAATAGGCAGGGGGCGGGATGAGCAGTTCTTC
CDR3: CASRIGRGRDEQFF

J: TRBJ2-5
D: TRBD1
V: TRBV29-1
size: .
DNA: TGCAGCGGGGGACAGGGTAGGGAGACCCAGTACTTC
CDR3: CSGGQGRETQYF

J: TRBJ1-4
D: .
V: TRBV7-9
size: .
DNA: TGTGCCAGCAGCGTGAGCGGACCAACTAATGAAAAACTGTTTTTT
CDR3: CASSVSGPTNEKLFF

J: TRBJ1-6
D: TRBD1
V: TRBV5-6
size: .
DNA: TGTGCCAGCAGCTTCTCGCCGACAGGGGTTTCACCCCTCCACTTT
CDR3: CASSFSPTGVSPLHF

J: TRBJ1-6
D: .
V: TRBV19
size: few
DNA: TGTGCCAGTAGCCCGGGGCGTCTAGCGGGGTCACCCCTCCACTTT
CDR3: CASSPGRLAGSPLHF

J: TRBJ2-3
D: .
V: TRBV20-1
size: few
DNA: TGCAGTGCTAGAGATCCCCCAGTGGATACGCAGTATTTT
CDR3: CSARDPPVDTQYF

J: TRBJ1-1
D: .
V: TRBV20-1
size: .
DNA: TGCAGTGCTAGAGATGGGACGCCCGGAGCTTTCTTT
CDR3: CSARDGTPGAFF

J: TRBJ1-4
D: TRBD1
V: TRBV25-1
size: .
DNA: TGTGCCAGCAGTGGACCATATACAGGGGATAAACTGTTTTTT
CDR3: CASSGPYTGDKLFF

J: TRBJ2-3
D: .
V: TRBV5-1
size: few
DNA: TGCGCCAGCAGCTTGGCCGCCAGGGAAACAGATACGCAGTATTTT
CDR3: CASSLAARETDTQYF

J: TRBJ2-3
D: .
V: TRBV5-1
size: many
DNA: TGCGCCAGCAGCTCCGGGCGGGGACTCACAGATACGCAGTATTTT
CDR3: CASSSGRGLTDTQYF

J: TRBJ2-7
D: .
V: TRBV11-2
size: .
DNA: TGTGCCAGCAGCTCCGGCCGCGGACTGTCCTACGAGCAGTACTTC
CDR3: CASSSGRGLSYEQYF

J: TRBJ1-6
D: TRBD1
V: TRBV4-3
size: few
DNA: TGCGCCAGCAGCCAAGACTCAGGGGGGAGTAATTCACCCCTCCACTTT
CDR3: CASSQDSGGSNSPLHF

J: TRBJ2-3
D: .
V: TRBV3-2
size: few
DNA: TGTGCCAGCAGCCAAGCAGGCGGCACCCCCAAGTATTTT
CDR3: CASSQAGGTPKYF

J: TRBJ1-6
D: .
V: TRBV2
size: .
DNA: TGTGCCAGCAGCCTGGACGGGCAGTCCCATTCACCCCTCCACTTT
CDR3: CASSLDGQSHSPLHF

J: TRBJ2-2
D: .
V: TRBV5-1
size: many
DNA: TGCGCCAGCAGCTTGGAGGTCGGGGCGAACACCGGGGAGCTGTTTTTT
CDR3: CASSLEVGANTGELFF

J: TRBJ2-1
D: .
V: TRBV6-6
size: few
DNA: TGTGCCAGCTGCGACTACAATGAGCAGTTCTTC
CDR3: CASCDYNEQFF

J: TRBJ1-5
D: .
V: TRBV28
size: few
DNA: TGTGCCAGCAGCATAGATCAGCCCCAGCATTTT
CDR3: CASSIDQPQHF

J: TRBJ2-1
D: .
V: TRBV27
size: .
DNA: TGTGCCAGCAGTTTAGCCGGGAACCCCTACAATGAGCAGTTCTTC
CDR3: CASSLAGNPYNEQFF

J: TRBJ1-2
D: TRBD1
V: TRBV27
size: .
DNA: TGTGCCAGCAGCACCGACAGGGGGGATTTCTATGGCTACACCTTC
CDR3: CASSTDRGDFYGYTF

J: TRBJ2-3
D: .
V: TRBV7-9
size: few
DNA: TGTGCCAGCAGCTTACAGGGGGGCGGCACAGATACGCAGTATTTT
CDR3: CASSLQGGGTDTQYF